The sequence of this TCR beta chain was determined in a study of PD-L1 blockade in urothelial cancer. Specified time point: peripheral blood 6 weeks after treatment start. The germline CDR1 and CDR2 sequences are SGHAT and FQNNGV. The CDR3 totals 15 residues. J was trimmed by 7 bases and V by 4 bases; bases with no gene match: 7. Sequencing used immunoSEQ multiplex PCR; TCRdb keeps in-frame clones, though not all of them. Found here are 95,000 to 150,000 clones, roughly 83% of them singletons; the top ten hold about 2.4%. The sequences come from PBMCs, collected around atezolizumab (anti-PD-L1) treatment. The TCR originated in a man aged 45-65 years with urothelial cancer. The chain links TRBV11-2 to TRBJ2-1; 10 bases map to TRBD2. DNA for the CDR3: TGTGCCAGCAGCTCCAGCGGGAGGGCCAAGAATGAGCAGTTCTTC. As protein: CASSSSGRAKNEQFF.